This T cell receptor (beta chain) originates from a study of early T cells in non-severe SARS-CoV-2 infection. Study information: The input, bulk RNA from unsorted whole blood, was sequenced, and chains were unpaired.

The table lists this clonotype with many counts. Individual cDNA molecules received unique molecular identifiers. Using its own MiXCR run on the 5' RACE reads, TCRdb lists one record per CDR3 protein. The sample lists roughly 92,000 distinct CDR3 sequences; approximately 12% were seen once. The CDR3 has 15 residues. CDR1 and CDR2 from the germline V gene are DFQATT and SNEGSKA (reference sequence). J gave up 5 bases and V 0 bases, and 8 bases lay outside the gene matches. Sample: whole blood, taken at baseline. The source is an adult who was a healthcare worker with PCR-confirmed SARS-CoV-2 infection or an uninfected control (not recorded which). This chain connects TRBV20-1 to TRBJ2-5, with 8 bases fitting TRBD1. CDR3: CSARDSQGAWETQYF. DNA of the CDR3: TGCAGTGCTAGAGATAGCCAGGGGGCTTGGGAGACCCAGTACTTC.